The present entry profiles one T cell receptor beta chain with its context. Its cognate antigen is unknown. These data are taken from a study of OX40 agonist ivuxolimab in advanced cancers. Study background: Ivuxolimab is a fully human IgG2 antibody that activates OX40 (CD134). The mean age was roughly 60 years, ranging from 23 to 79, with around four fifths of participants male.

The CDR3 extends over 17 amino acids. V gave up 10 bases and J gave up 1 base, with 25 bases separating them. CDR1 is SGHVS and CDR2 is FNYEAQ in the germline V gene. Here immunoSEQ multiplex PCR was the method, and the copy in TCRdb shows in-frame clones only, minus some. The sample contains about 70,000 clones, roughly 81% of which appear only once. Whole-study results and caveats: CD4+ and CD8+ blood T cells expanded clonally by week 6 at 0.1 to 3.0 mg/kg.

This TCR was recovered from an adult with an advanced solid tumor such as melanoma, head and neck, liver or kidney cancer. The sample was CD4+ or CD8+ T cells sorted from blood, taken in a trial of the OX40 agonist ivuxolimab. The J gene is TRBJ2-5, the V gene TRBV7-6; tentative D call: TRBD2 (8 bases). For the CDR3, the DNA is TGTGCCACAACGGGGGGGATCTACACAGGGGCCCAAGAGACCCAGTACTTC. It is translated as CATTGGIYTGAQETQYF. The complete variable domain, with remaining parts taken from reference TRBV7-6 and TRBJ2-5, reads GAGVSQSPRYKVTKRGQDVALRCDPISGHVSLYWYRQALGQGPEFLTYFNYEAQQDKSGLPNDRFSAERPEGSISTLTIQRTEQRDSAMYRCATTGGIYTGAQETQYFGPGTRLLVL.